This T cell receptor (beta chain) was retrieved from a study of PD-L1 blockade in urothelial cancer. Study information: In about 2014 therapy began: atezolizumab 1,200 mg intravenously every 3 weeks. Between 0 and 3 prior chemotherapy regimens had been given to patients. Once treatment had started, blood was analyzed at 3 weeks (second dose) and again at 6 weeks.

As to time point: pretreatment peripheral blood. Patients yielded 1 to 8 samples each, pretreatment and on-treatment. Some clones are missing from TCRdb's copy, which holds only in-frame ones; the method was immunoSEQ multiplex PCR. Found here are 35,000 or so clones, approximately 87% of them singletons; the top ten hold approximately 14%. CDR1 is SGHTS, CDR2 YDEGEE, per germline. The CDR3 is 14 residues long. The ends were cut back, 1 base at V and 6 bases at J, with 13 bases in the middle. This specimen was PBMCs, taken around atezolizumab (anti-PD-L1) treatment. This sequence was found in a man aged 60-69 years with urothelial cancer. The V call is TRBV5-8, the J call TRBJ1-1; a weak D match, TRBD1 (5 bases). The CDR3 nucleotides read TGTGCCAGCAGCTTGAGGGGTCTTGGGGCTGAAGCTTTCTTT. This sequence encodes CASSLRGLGAEAFF. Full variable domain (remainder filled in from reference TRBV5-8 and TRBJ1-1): EAGVTQSPTHLIKTRGQQATLRCSPISGHTSVYWYQQALGLGLQFLLWYDEGEERNRGNFPPRFSGRQFPNYSSELNVNALELEDSALYLCASSLRGLGAEAFFGQGTRLTVV.